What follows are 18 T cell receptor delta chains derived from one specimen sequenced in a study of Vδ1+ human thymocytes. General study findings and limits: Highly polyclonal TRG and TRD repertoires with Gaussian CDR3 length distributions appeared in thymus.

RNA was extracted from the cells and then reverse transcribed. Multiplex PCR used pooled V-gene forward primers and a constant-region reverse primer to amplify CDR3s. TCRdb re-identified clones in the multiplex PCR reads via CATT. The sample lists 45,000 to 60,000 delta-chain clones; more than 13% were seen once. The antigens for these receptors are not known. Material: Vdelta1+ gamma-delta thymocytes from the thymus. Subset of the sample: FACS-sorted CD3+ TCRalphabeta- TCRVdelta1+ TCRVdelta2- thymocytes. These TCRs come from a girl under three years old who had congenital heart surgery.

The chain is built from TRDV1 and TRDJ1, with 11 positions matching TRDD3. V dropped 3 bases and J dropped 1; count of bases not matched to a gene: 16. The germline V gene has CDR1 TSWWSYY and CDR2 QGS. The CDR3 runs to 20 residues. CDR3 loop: CALGEVPQMHWGIGTDKLIF. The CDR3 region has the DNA TGTGCTCTTGGGGAGGTCCCTCAGATGCACTGGGGGATAGGCACCGATAAACTCATCTTT.

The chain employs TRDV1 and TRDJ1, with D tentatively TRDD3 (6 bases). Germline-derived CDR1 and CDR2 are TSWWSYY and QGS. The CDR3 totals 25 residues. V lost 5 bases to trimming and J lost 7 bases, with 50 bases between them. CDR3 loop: CALGPFPATPNLPLGGIYGFPKLIF. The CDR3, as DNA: TGTGCTCTTGGGCCCTTTCCGGCGACTCCTAACCTCCCGTTGGGCGGGATATATGGATTTCCTAAACTCATCTTT.

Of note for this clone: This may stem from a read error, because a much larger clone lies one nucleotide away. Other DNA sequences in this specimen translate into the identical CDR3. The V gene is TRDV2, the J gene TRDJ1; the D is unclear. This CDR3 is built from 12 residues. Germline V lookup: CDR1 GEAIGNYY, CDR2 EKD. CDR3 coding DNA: TGTGCCCCTGGTCCGTACACCGATAAACTCATCTTC. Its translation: CAPGPYTDKLIF.

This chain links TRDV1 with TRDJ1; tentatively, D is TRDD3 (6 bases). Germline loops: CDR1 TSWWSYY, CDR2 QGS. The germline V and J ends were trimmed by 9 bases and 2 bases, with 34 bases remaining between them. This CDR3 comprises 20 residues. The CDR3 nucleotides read TGTGCTCTCGGGCCGACACCGCCTTCTACGTACTGGGTCTTAACCGATAAACTCATCTTT. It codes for CALGPTPPSTYWVLTDKLIF.

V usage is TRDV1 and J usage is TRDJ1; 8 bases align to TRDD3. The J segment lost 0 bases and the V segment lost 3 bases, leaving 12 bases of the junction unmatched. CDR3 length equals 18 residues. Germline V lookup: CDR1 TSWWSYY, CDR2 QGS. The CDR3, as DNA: TGTGCTCTTGGGGACCTCATTGGGGATACCTATCACACCGATAAACTCATCTTT. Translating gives CALGDLIGDTYHTDKLIF.

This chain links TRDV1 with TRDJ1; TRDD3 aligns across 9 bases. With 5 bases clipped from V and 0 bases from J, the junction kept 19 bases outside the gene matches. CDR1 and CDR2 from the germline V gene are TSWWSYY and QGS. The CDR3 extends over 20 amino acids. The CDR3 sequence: CALGSLRVLGDLQYTDKLIF. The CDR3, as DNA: TGTGCTCTTGGGAGTCTCAGGGTACTGGGGGACCTTCAGTACACCGATAAACTCATCTTT.

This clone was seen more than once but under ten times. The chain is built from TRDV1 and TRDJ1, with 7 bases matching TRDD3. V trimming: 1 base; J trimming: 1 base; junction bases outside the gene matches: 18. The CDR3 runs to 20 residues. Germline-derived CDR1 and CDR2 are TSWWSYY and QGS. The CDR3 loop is CALGERDRIRNGRSTDKLIF. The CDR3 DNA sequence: TGTGCTCTTGGGGAACGGGATCGGATACGAAATGGAAGGAGCACCGATAAACTCATCTTT.

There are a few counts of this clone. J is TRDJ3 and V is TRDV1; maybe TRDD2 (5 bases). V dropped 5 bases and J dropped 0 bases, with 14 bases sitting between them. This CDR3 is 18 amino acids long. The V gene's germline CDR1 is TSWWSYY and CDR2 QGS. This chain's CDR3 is CALGSAFVSSWDTRQMFF. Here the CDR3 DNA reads TGTGCTCTTGGGTCGGCCTTCGTGAGCTCCTGGGACACCCGACAGATGTTTTTC.

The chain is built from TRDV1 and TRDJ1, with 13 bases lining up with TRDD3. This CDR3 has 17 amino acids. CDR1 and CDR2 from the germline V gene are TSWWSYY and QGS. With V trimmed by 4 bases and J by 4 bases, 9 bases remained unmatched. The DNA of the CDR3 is TGTGCTCTTGGGGGCCATACTGGGGGATACGGCGGCGATAAACTCATCTTT. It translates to CALGGHTGGYGGDKLIF.

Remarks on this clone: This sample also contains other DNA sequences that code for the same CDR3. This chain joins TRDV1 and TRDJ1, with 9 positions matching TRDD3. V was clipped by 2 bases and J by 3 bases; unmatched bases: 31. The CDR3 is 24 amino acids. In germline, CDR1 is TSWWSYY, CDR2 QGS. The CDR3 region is CALGEAATNSPTSWGICLPDKLIF. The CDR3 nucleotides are TGTGCTCTTGGGGAAGCAGCAACGAACTCACCAACAAGCTGGGGGATCTGTTTACCCGATAAACTCATCTTT.

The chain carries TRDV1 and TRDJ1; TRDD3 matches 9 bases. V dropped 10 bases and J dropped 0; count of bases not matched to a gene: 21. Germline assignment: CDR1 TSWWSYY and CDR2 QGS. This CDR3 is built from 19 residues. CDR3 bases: TGTGCTCCTGGCCGTCCTACGAAGGGGGGGGATACTTACACCGATAAACTCATCTTT. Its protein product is CAPGRPTKGGDTYTDKLIF.

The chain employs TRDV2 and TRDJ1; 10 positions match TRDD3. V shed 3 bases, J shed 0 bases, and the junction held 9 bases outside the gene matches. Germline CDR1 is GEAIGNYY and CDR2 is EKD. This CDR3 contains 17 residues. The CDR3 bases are TGTGCCTGTGACGGTTCGAGCTGGGGGATATACACCGATAAACTCATCTTT. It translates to CACDGSSWGIYTDKLIF.

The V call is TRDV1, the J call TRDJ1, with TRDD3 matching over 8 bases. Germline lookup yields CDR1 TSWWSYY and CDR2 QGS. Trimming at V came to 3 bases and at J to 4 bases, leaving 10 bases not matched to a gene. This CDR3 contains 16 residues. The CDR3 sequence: CALGDFLGDNNDKLIF. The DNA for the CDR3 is TGTGCTCTTGGGGACTTCCTGGGGGACAACAACGATAAACTCATCTTT.

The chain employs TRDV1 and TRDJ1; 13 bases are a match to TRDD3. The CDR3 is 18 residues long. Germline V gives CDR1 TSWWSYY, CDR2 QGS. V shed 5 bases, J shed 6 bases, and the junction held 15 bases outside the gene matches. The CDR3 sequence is CALGPSPYWGIRSNKLIF. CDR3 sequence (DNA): TGTGCTCTTGGGCCTTCCCCTTACTGGGGGATACGATCGAATAAACTCATCTTT.

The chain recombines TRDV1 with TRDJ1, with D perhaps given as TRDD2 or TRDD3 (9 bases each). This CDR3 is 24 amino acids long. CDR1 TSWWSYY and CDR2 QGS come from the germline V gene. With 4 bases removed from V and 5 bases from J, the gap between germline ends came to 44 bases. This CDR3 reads CALGAPEPSYNPWGINTSPDKLIF. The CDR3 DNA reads TGTGCTCTTGGGGCTCCAGAACCTTCCTACAACCCGTGGGGGATAAACACCTCGCCTGATAAACTCATCTTT.

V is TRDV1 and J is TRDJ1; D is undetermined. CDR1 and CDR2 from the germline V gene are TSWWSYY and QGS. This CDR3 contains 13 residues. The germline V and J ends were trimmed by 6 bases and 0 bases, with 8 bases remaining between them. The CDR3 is CALGVRNTDKLIF. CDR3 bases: TGTGCTCTTGGAGTGCGAAACACCGATAAACTCATCTTT.

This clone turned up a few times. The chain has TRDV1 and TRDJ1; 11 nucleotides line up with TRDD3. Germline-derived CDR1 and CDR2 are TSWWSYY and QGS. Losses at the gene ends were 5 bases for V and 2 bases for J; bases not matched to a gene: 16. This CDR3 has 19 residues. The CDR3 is CALGPKPPYWGIGTDKLIF. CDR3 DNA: TGTGCTCTTGGGCCAAAGCCCCCTTACTGGGGGATAGGGACCGATAAACTCATCTTT.

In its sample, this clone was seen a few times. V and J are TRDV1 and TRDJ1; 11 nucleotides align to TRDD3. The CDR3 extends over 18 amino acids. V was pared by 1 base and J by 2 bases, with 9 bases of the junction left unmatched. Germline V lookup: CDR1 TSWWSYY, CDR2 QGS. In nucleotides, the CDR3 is TGTGCTCTTGGGGAACCCACGAAGTACTGGGGGATAACCGATAAACTCATCTTT. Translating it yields CALGEPTKYWGITDKLIF.